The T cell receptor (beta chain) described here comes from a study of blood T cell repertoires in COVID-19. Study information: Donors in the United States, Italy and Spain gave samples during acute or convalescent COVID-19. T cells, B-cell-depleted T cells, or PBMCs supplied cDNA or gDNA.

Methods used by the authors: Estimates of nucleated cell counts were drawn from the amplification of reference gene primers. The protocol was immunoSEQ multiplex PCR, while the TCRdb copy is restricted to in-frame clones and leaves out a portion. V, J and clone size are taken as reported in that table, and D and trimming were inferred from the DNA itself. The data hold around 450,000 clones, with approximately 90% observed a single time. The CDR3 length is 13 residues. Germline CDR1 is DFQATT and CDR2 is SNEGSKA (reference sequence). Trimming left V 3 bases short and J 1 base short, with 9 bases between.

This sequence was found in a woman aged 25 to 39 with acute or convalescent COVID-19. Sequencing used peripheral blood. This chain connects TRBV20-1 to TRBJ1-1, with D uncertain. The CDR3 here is CSASNSWNTEAFF. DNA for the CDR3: TGCAGTGCTAGTAACAGTTGGAACACTGAAGCTTTCTTT.